The 17 T cell receptor beta chains below come from one sample, sequenced in a study of identifying expanded T cells in peripheral blood. The assay was immunoSEQ multiplex PCR, and TCRdb's table has in-frame clones only and misses some. The profile shows 100,000 or so clones, approximately 89% of them singletons. Sequencing was done on a sample of blood. Source of these receptors: a person aged 18-70 years in good health.

The rearrangement joins TRBV14 to TRBJ1-2; D is uncertain. CDR1 and CDR2 (germline): SGHDN, FVKESK. Trimming shortened V by 1 base and J by 7 bases, and 16 bases separated the two germline ends. This CDR3 region has 15 residues. Here the CDR3 reads CASSQADGVYSGYTF. The CDR3 DNA is TGTGCCAGCAGCCAAGCGGACGGGGTGTACTCTGGCTACACCTTC.

The J gene is TRBJ1-1, the V gene TRBV11-2; a weak D match, TRBD1 (5 bases). V shed 3 bases and J shed 10 bases, with 15 bases lying between them. This CDR3 region has 13 residues. Germline V gene data show CDR1 as SGHAT and CDR2 as FQNNGV. The CDR3 DNA sequence: TGTGCCAGCAGCTTGGTCCTACAGGCAGCAGCTTTCTTT. Translating it yields CASSLVLQAAAFF.

The chain uses TRBV27 and TRBJ1-5; tentatively, D is TRBD1 (5 bases). Looked up from germline, CDR1 is MNHEY and CDR2 is SMNVEV (reference sequence). The CDR3 spans 15 residues. V was shortened by 2 bases and J by 7 bases, with 15 bases between the two germline ends. CDR3 coding DNA: TGTGCCAGCAGTTTAGCCGGGGCGCAAGAACAGCCCCAGCATTTT. Translation gives CASSLAGAQEQPQHF.

The chain recombines TRBV5-4 with TRBJ1-2; 12 bases line up with TRBD1. This CDR3 has 13 residues. Germline loops: CDR1 SGHNT, CDR2 YYREEE (reference sequence). V was pared by 5 bases and J by 4 bases, with 0 bases of the junction left unmatched. The CDR3 DNA is TGTGCCAGCAGGGGACAGGGGGCCTATGGCTACACCTTC. Its protein is CASRGQGAYGYTF.

The chain recombines TRBV5-1 with TRBJ1-1; D might be TRBD1 (5 bases). Trimming pared 2 bases from V and 4 bases from J, leaving 9 bases between. The germline V gene has CDR1 SGHRS and CDR2 YFSETQ. This CDR3 spans 13 amino acids. Written as DNA, the CDR3 is TGCGCCAGCAGCTTCCAGGGAGGCACTGAAGCTTTCTTT. Translating it yields CASSFQGGTEAFF.

V is TRBV6-5 and J is TRBJ2-3, with TRBD1 matching over 7 bases. The CDR3 is 15 amino acids. With V trimmed by 6 bases and J by 1 base, 7 bases remained unmatched. Per germline, CDR1 MNHEY and CDR2 SVGAGI. The CDR3 here is CASSLPGQRTDTQYF. The CDR3 coding sequence is TGTGCCAGCAGCCTCCCGGGACAGCGCACAGATACGCAGTATTTT.

The rearrangement uses TRBV27 and TRBJ2-5; D may be TRBD1 (5 bases). V was trimmed by 4 bases and J by 4 bases, leaving 7 bases between them. This CDR3 region has 12 residues. The germline CDR1 and CDR2 sequences are MNHEY and SMNVEV (reference sequence). In nucleotides, the CDR3 is TGTGCCAGCAGTTGGGGCGGAGAGACCCAGTACTTC. Protein sequence: CASSWGGETQYF.

V gene TRBV6-5 combines with J gene TRBJ2-1; 12 nucleotides match TRBD2. CDR3 length: 15 amino acids. Germline CDR1 is MNHEY and CDR2 is SVGAGI. V dropped 5 bases and J dropped 8; count of bases not matched to a gene: 7. CDR3 sequence (DNA): TGTGCCAGCAGTCCCCGGACTAGCGGGATATATGAGCAGTTCTTC. Translated, it gives CASSPRTSGIYEQFF.

This clone was counted once. The gene calls are TRBV5-1 and TRBJ1-3; D ambiguous. CDR1 is SGHRS, CDR2 YFSETQ, per germline. This CDR3 contains 14 residues. The ends were cut back, 3 bases at V and 0 bases at J, with 7 bases in the middle. The CDR3 DNA reads TGCGCCAGCAGCTCTATGGGCTCTGGAAACACCATATATTTT. This translates into CASSSMGSGNTIYF.

The chain recombines TRBV11-2 with TRBJ1-1, with TRBD1 matching over 7 bases. CDR1 SGHAT and CDR2 FQNNGV come from the germline V gene. Losses at the gene ends were 6 bases for V and 8 bases for J; bases not matched to a gene: 6. The CDR3 covers 12 residues. DNA of the CDR3: TGTGCCAGCAGTTTCGGGACAGTCGAAGCTTTCTTT. This codes for CASSFGTVEAFF.

V and J are TRBV5-6 and TRBJ1-3; no firm D call. This CDR3 is built from 13 residues. Germline V gives CDR1 SGHDT, CDR2 YYEEEE. V was pared by 4 bases and J by 4 bases, with 9 bases between. The CDR3 reads CASSLLVGNTIYF. CDR3 DNA: TGTGCCAGCAGCCTACTCGTGGGAAACACCATATATTTT.

This clone was found once. The J gene is TRBJ2-7, the V gene TRBV4-1; perhaps TRBD2 as D (6 bases). V shed 4 bases and J shed 2 bases, with 9 bases lying between them. The germline gives CDR1 MGHRA, CDR2 YSYEKL. This CDR3 region has 13 residues. The chain's CDR3 is CASSPSAAYEQYF. The CDR3, as DNA: TGCGCCAGCAGCCCTAGCGCGGCCTACGAGCAGTACTTC.

The chain recombines TRBV5-6 with TRBJ1-2; 9 positions agree with TRBD1. This CDR3 comprises 15 residues. Germline V gives CDR1 SGHDT, CDR2 YYEEEE. The V gene end was trimmed by 4 bases and the J gene end by 8 bases; junction bases not matched to a gene: 12. The CDR3 DNA reads TGTGCCAGCAGCCTAGGGGACAGGGAAGACTCGGGCTACACCTTC. This sequence encodes CASSLGDREDSGYTF. The variable domain in full, completed from reference TRBV5-6 and TRBJ1-2, reads DAGVTQSPTHLIKTRGQQVTLRCSPKSGHDTVSWYQQALGQGPQFIFQYYEEEERQRGNFPDRFSGHQFPNYSSELNVNALLLGDSALYLCASSLGDREDSGYTFGSGTRLTVV.

A remark on this clone: A read error may produce the germline difference seen at one junction end. The chain employs TRBV28 and TRBJ1-4, with D tentatively TRBD1 (5 bases). This CDR3 comprises 14 residues. Germline V gene data show CDR1 as MDHEN and CDR2 as SYDVKM. DNA of the CDR3: TGTGCCAGCAGTTCATTCCAGGACAATGGAAAACTGTTTTTT. Translated: CASSSFQDNGKLFF.

This chain links TRBV10-3 with TRBJ2-6; TRBD1 matches 11 bases. Per the germline V gene, CDR1 is ENHRY and CDR2 is SYGVKD. CDR3 length: 18 residues. The trim removed 3 bases at V and 0 bases at J, leaving 4 bases unmatched. This CDR3 reads CAISDRTGGNSGANVLTF. In DNA, the CDR3 is TGTGCCATCAGTGACAGGACAGGGGGCAACTCTGGGGCCAACGTCCTGACTTTC.

The J gene is TRBJ2-7, the V gene TRBV6-5, with D tentatively TRBD1 (5 bases). From germline, CDR1 is MNHEY and CDR2 SVGAGI. The V end lost 6 bases, the J end lost 0 bases, and 12 bases lay between the germline ends. The CDR3 runs to 14 residues. The CDR3 protein is CASSILRGSYEQYF. The CDR3 nucleotides are TGTGCCAGCAGCATACTTAGGGGCTCCTACGAGCAGTACTTC.

This clone has a single count. The V call is TRBV18, the J call TRBJ1-2, with D uncertain. The V end lost 1 base, the J end lost 2 bases, and 8 bases lay between the germline ends. There are 14 residues in the CDR3. Germline CDR1 and CDR2: KGHSH and LQKENI. CDR3 sequence: CASSPQYSNYGYTF. CDR3 nucleotides: TGTGCCAGCTCACCACAATATAGCAACTATGGCTACACCTTC.